These T cell receptor beta chains were read from a single sample in a study of blood T cell repertoires in COVID-19. Sequencing used immunoSEQ multiplex PCR; TCRdb keeps in-frame clones, though not all of them. This table has hundreds of thousands of clones, around 91% appearing once. Material for sequencing was PBMCs or T cells enriched from blood (not recorded which). These receptor sequences come from a man between 25 and 39 years old who had recovered from COVID-19. Each CDR3 is given with its conserved first and last residue. The D gene is left open where the match is weak. Only part of the rows carry a size: once, few, many, or a class if the clone is expanded.

D gene	J gene	clone size	V gene	CDR3 DNA	CDR3 protein
TRBD1	TRBJ2-5	NA	TRBV4-1	TGCGCCAGCAGCCAAGAGGGGACAGGGGAAGAGACCCAGTACTTC	CASSQEGTGEETQYF
NA	TRBJ2-7	few	TRBV7-2	TGTGCCAGCAGCTTATCCTTTACCTACGAGCAGTACTTC	CASSLSFTYEQYF
TRBD1	TRBJ1-5	NA	TRBV7-8	TGTGCCAGCAGCCGGACAGGGGGTAATCAGCCCCAGCATTTT	CASSRTGGNQPQHF
NA	TRBJ2-1	once	TRBV5-1	TGCGCCAGCAGCTTCCCTAGTTCTGGGCAGTTCTTC	CASSFPSSGQFF
TRBD2	TRBJ2-1	NA	TRBV7-3	TGTGCCAGCAGCTTAAACCCGGGACTACTTAACAATGAGCAGTTCTTC	CASSLNPGLLNNEQFF
NA	TRBJ1-1	NA	TRBV6-5	TGTGCCAGCAGTTACGACAGCCTGAACACTGAAGCTTTCTTT	CASSYDSLNTEAFF
NA	TRBJ2-5	NA	TRBV7-9	TGTGCCAGCAGCCCCGACTACACCAGGGAGACCCAGTACTTC	CASSPDYTRETQYF
NA	TRBJ1-6	once	TRBV30	TGTGCCTGGAGCAGGGATAATTCACCCCTCCACTTT	CAWSRDNSPLHF
TRBD1	TRBJ1-1	NA	TRBV5-1	TGCGCCAGCAGCGACCCTACAGGGGAGAGCACTGAAGCTTTCTTT	CASSDPTGESTEAFF
NA	TRBJ1-1	NA	TRBV11-2	TGTGCCAGCAGCATCTACCTCGGGGGGGGGACTGAAGCTTTCTTT	CASSIYLGGGTEAFF
NA	TRBJ1-5	NA	TRBV7-5	TGTGTCAGAAGCCCTGTAGGGGATCAGCCCCAGCATTTT	CVRSPVGDQPQHF
NA	TRBJ2-3	NA	TRBV18	TGTGCCAGCTCGCCTAGGACAGCGCGCACAGATACGCAGTATTTT	CASSPRTARTDTQYF
NA	TRBJ2-3	NA	TRBV5-4	TGTGCCAGCAGCACCAGGATTAGCGGTAGCACAGATACGCAGTATTTT	CASSTRISGSTDTQYF
NA	TRBJ2-1	once	TRBV7-9	TGTGCCAGCAGCTTAGGAGCGATCAATGAGCAGTTCTTC	CASSLGAINEQFF
TRBD1	TRBJ1-6	NA	TRBV28	TGTGCCAGCCATACAGGGGGCGCCTATTCACCCCTCCACTTT	CASHTGGAYSPLHF
TRBD1	TRBJ1-6	NA	TRBV18	TGTGCCAGCTCACTTGCGGACAGGCCGAATTCACCCCTCCACTTT	CASSLADRPNSPLHF
NA	TRBJ1-3	NA	TRBV12-3/TRBV12-4	TGTGCCAGCAGTTTTAGTGGAAACACCATATATTTT	CASSFSGNTIYF
TRBD1	TRBJ1-2	NA	TRBV5-8	TGTGCCAGCAGCTCCCCGGGACAGGGGAATGGCTACACCTTC	CASSSPGQGNGYTF
TRBD1	TRBJ2-7	NA	TRBV11-3	TGTGCCAGCAGCCCATCCCTGGGACAGGGGATCCACGAGCAGTACTTC	CASSPSLGQGIHEQYF
NA	TRBJ2-5	NA	TRBV12-5	TGTGCTAGTGGTTTGGAGGGAGCAGAGACCCAGTACTTC	CASGLEGAETQYF
NA	TRBJ2-3	NA	TRBV7-9	TGTGCCAGCAGCTTAGTCCCCCCCAGTGGTTATACGCAGTATTTT	CASSLVPPSGYTQYF
TRBD1	TRBJ1-3	NA	TRBV5-1	TGCGCCAGCAGCTCGACAGGGACTGGAAACACCATATATTTT	CASSSTGTGNTIYF
NA	TRBJ1-6	NA	TRBV6-1	TGTGCCAGCAGTGAAAAGAGCTCCTATAATTCACCCCTCCACTTT	CASSEKSSYNSPLHF
NA	TRBJ2-1	once	TRBV18	TGTGCCAGCTCACCAGGGGCAGGGGGGTACAATGAGCAGTTCTTC	CASSPGAGGYNEQFF
NA	TRBJ1-5	NA	TRBV18	TGTGCCAGCTCACCAGACCGCGGGCCCCAGCATTTT	CASSPDRGPQHF
NA	TRBJ2-1	NA	TRBV5-1	TGCGCCAGCAGCTTGGAAGGGAGGGGCGGGGGCGATGAGCAGTTCTTC	CASSLEGRGGGDEQFF
TRBD2	TRBJ2-7	NA	TRBV29-1	TGCAGCGTTGTGGGGACTAGCGGGTCCCTTATCGGCGAGCAGTACTTC	CSVVGTSGSLIGEQYF
TRBD1	TRBJ1-6	NA	TRBV18	TGTGCCAGCTCACCAACGACAGGGGCAAATTCACCCCTCCACTTT	CASSPTTGANSPLHF
NA	TRBJ2-7	NA	TRBV12-5	TGTGCTAGTGGTTTGGGCCACACGACCCCGGGGGAGCAGTACTTC	CASGLGHTTPGEQYF
NA	TRBJ1-1	few	TRBV29-1	TGCAGCGTTGTGACTATAATGAACACTGAAGCTTTCTTT	CSVVTIMNTEAFF
NA	TRBJ2-5	NA	TRBV2	TGTGCCACCCAGCGTGACAGGGGAGGGGAGACCCAGTACTTC	CATQRDRGGETQYF
NA	TRBJ2-1	NA	TRBV5-6	TGTGCCAGCAGCTTGTCTCCAGGGCAAGAGCAGTTCTTC	CASSLSPGQEQFF
NA	TRBJ2-5	NA	TRBV4-1	TGCGCCAGCAGCCCAGGTGGGGTTCCTGAGTCTAGCGCGGAGACCCAGTACTTC	CASSPGGVPESSAETQYF
TRBD1	TRBJ2-5	NA	TRBV7-6	TGTGCCAGCAGCTTCTATCGGACAGGACCACAGGAGACCCAGTACTTC	CASSFYRTGPQETQYF
NA	TRBJ2-7	NA	TRBV20-1	TGCAGTGCTTCTCTCTCCGAGCAGTACTTC	CSASLSEQYF
NA	TRBJ1-4	NA	TRBV7-9	TGTGCCAGCAGCGACTCCGCAGGGTTTGGAACTAATGAAAAACTGTTTTTT	CASSDSAGFGTNEKLFF
NA	TRBJ2-1	NA	TRBV27	TGTGCCAGCAGGCCTTCCGGGACTGGATACAATGAGCAGTTCTTC	CASRPSGTGYNEQFF
NA	TRBJ2-7	NA	TRBV18	TGTGCCAGCTCACCAGAGTACGAGCAGTACTTC	CASSPEYEQYF
TRBD1	TRBJ1-2	NA	TRBV9	TGTGCCAGCAGCGTGGGACAGCCGTCTTTATCTGGCTACACCTTC	CASSVGQPSLSGYTF
NA	TRBJ2-7	NA	TRBV7-9	TGTGCCAGCAGCTGGGGGACTTCAGGTACCTACGAGCAGTACTTC	CASSWGTSGTYEQYF
NA	TRBJ1-2	NA	TRBV12-3/TRBV12-4	TGTGCCAGCAGTTTACAGGGATATGGCTACACCTTC	CASSLQGYGYTF
TRBD1	TRBJ1-5	NA	TRBV7-8	TGTGCCAGCAGCTTAGCGCAGGGGGCCAATCAGCCCCAGCATTTT	CASSLAQGANQPQHF
TRBD1	TRBJ1-4	NA	TRBV7-9	TGTGCCAGCAGCAATACCGGGACAGGGCTTAACGAAAAACTGTTTTTT	CASSNTGTGLNEKLFF
TRBD1	TRBJ2-1	NA	TRBV7-9	TGTGCCAGCTCCCTGGGACAGGGGTACCATGAGCAGTTCTTC	CASSLGQGYHEQFF
TRBD1	TRBJ2-5	NA	TRBV24-1	TGTGCCACCAGTGATCCGGGACAGGCTCCCCAAGAGACCCAGTACTTC	CATSDPGQAPQETQYF